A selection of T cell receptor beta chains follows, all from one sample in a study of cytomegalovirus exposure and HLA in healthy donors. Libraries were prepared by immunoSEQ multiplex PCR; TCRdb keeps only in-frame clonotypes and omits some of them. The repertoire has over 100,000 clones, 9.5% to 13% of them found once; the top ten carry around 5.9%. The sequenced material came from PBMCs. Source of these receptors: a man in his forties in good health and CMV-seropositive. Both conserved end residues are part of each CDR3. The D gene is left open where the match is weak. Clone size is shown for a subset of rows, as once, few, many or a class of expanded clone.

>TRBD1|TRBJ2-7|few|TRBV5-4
CASSFGQGSDYEQYF
TGTGCCAGCAGCTTCGGACAGGGGTCGGACTACGAGCAGTACTTC
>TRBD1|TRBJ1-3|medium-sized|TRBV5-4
CASRDTPGQGRGNTIYF
TGTGCCAGCAGAGATACACCGGGACAGGGACGTGGAAACACCATATATTTT
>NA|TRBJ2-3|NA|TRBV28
CASSLGLDTQYF
TGTGCCAGCAGCCTGGGGCTGGATACGCAGTATTTT
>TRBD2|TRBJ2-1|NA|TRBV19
CASSMWEGSNNEQFF
TGTGCCAGTAGTATGTGGGAGGGCTCCAACAATGAGCAGTTCTTC
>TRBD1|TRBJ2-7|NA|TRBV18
CASSPRGSQGNYEQYF
TGTGCCAGCTCACCAAGAGGGTCACAGGGGAATTACGAGCAGTACTTC
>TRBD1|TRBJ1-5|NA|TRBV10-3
CAISEVGTGSQPQHF
TGTGCCATCAGTGAGGTGGGGACAGGGTCCCAGCCCCAGCATTTT
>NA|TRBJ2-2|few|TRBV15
CATSRESANTGELFF
TGTGCCACCAGCAGAGAGTCGGCGAACACCGGGGAGCTGTTTTTT
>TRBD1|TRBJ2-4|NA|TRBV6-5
CASSQNNRGWNIQYF
TGTGCCAGCAGTCAAAATAACAGGGGATGGAACATTCAGTACTTC
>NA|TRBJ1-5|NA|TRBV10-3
CAISEGGGGGQPQHF
TGTGCCATCAGTGAGGGGGGCGGGGGCGGTCAGCCCCAGCATTTT
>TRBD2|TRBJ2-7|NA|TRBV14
CASSQTTSGKYEQYF
TGTGCCAGCAGCCAGACAACTAGCGGGAAGTACGAGCAGTACTTC
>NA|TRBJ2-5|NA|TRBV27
CASSLMRQETQYF
TGTGCCAGCAGTTTAATGAGACAAGAGACCCAGTACTTC
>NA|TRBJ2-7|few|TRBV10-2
CASSDGGIRYEQYF
TGCGCCAGCAGTGACGGGGGAATTCGGTACGAGCAGTACTTC
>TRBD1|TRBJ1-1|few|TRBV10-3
CAISERGQRANTEAFF
TGTGCCATCAGTGAGAGGGGACAGCGGGCGAACACTGAAGCTTTCTTT
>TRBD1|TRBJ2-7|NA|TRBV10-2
CATRRGQGAGYEQYF
TGCGCCACCCGGAGAGGACAGGGGGCGGGGTACGAGCAGTACTTC
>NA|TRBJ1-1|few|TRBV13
CASSPRGGTEAFF
TGTGCCAGCAGTCCCCGGGGGGGCACTGAAGCTTTCTTT